Listed below are T cell receptor beta chains from one sample, sequenced in a study of T cells in Graves' hyperthyroidism and ophthalmopathy. Each CDR3 protein is one row after TCRdb ran MiXCR on the multiplex PCR reads. This table holds about half a million distinct CDR3 sequences, around a fifth found once. Sequencing input: blood. Every receptor here comes from a woman in her 70s with Graves' ophthalmopathy. The CDR3 runs from the conserved cysteine through the conserved F or W. The order of the fields is D gene, J gene, clone size, V gene, CDR3 DNA, CDR3 protein. D genes are given only for firm matches. The size entry is marked missing in some rows and otherwise reads once, few, many or a size class.

-,TRBJ2-5,-,TRBV25-1,TGTGCCAGCACTCCTACAGGGTTCTCGGAGACCCAGTACTTC,CASTPTGFSETQYF
TRBD1,TRBJ1-5,many,TRBV3-1,TGTGCCAGCAGCATGGGACAGAGCAATCAGCCCCAGCATTTT,CASSMGQSNQPQHF
-,TRBJ2-1,-,TRBV30,TGTGCCTGGAGTGTATACGATGAGCAGTTCTTC,CAWSVYDEQFF
-,TRBJ1-5,-,TRBV9,TGTGCCAGCAGCGTAGCGCCTAATCAGCCCCAGCATTTT,CASSVAPNQPQHF
-,TRBJ2-7,many,TRBV3-1,TGTGCCAGCAGCCACGGGGGGCCGCCCTACGAGCAGTACTTC,CASSHGGPPYEQYF
-,TRBJ2-4,few,TRBV2,TGTGCCAGCAGCGGGGCAGGGACTTGGGGGGCCAAAAACATTCAGTACTTC,CASSGAGTWGAKNIQYF
-,TRBJ1-1,many,TRBV11-1,TGTGCCAGCAGCTTTAAGGGTGGAACTGAAGCTTTCTTT,CASSFKGGTEAFF
TRBD1,TRBJ1-2,few,TRBV6-1,TGTGCCAGCAGACCCGACAGGGGGTTAGGGGGCTACACCTTC,CASRPDRGLGGYTF
-,TRBJ2-2,few,TRBV14,TGTGCCAGCAGCCTCTATTACACCGGGGAGCTGTTTTTT,CASSLYYTGELFF
TRBD1,TRBJ1-1,many,TRBV29-1,TGCAGCTCCGGGACAGGGGTCATGAACACTGAAGCTTTCTTT,CSSGTGVMNTEAFF
-,TRBJ1-5,many,TRBV7-8,TGTGCCAGCAGCCAACAGGGTTCGGTTAATCAGCCCCAGCATTTT,CASSQQGSVNQPQHF
-,TRBJ2-6,-,TRBV28,TGTGCTACGGTGAGGGCTGGGGCCAACGTCCTGACTTTC,CATVRAGANVLTF
-,TRBJ1-2,-,TRBV30,TGTGCCTGGAGAATGAAGGGGGTCTATGGCTACACCTTC,CAWRMKGVYGYTF
-,TRBJ2-2,many,TRBV27,TGTGCCAGCTCCTTTGGAGGGGCCGGCACCGGGGAGCTGTTTTTT,CASSFGGAGTGELFF
-,TRBJ1-4,few,TRBV18,TGTGCCAGCTCACACGGGACCGCTAATGAAAAACTGTTTTTT,CASSHGTANEKLFF
TRBD1,TRBJ1-2,-,TRBV13,TGTGCCAGCAGCTCAGCCGGACAGGGGGGTCGTAGCTATGGCTACACCTTC,CASSSAGQGGRSYGYTF
-,TRBJ1-5,few,TRBV27,TGTGCCAGCAGGCTGAGGGGGGGGAGTGGTCAGCCCCAGCATTTT,CASRLRGGSGQPQHF
-,TRBJ2-3,few,TRBV13,TGTGCCAGCAGCTTAGGCCAGGACGGGCCCGCCACAGATACGCAGTATTTT,CASSLGQDGPATDTQYF
-,TRBJ1-1,few,TRBV29-1,TGCAGCGCGTGCAGGGGATTTGAAACTGAAGCTTTCTTT,CSACRGFETEAFF
TRBD2,TRBJ2-7,few,TRBV20-1,TGCAGTGCGGATGGACTAGCGGGCGGCGTTTACGAGCAGTACTTC,CSADGLAGGVYEQYF
-,TRBJ2-3,few,TRBV7-9,TGTGCCAGCAGCTTAGCGGTGCACGATACGCAGTATTTT,CASSLAVHDTQYF
-,TRBJ1-2,-,TRBV4-1,TGCGCCAGCAGCCAAGGCAGGCTGGTCCTTTCAGGCGGGTACACCTTC,CASSQGRLVLSGGYTF
-,TRBJ2-1,many,TRBV3-1,TGTGCCAGCAGCCAAACGGATGAGCAGTTCTTC,CASSQTDEQFF
-,TRBJ2-7,-,TRBV29-1,TGCAGCGTTGAAGCCTTTTACGAGCAGTACTTC,CSVEAFYEQYF
TRBD2,TRBJ2-2,-,TRBV5-6,TGTGCCAGCAGCTTGGGGCCCAGCGGGAAGGGAAACACCGGGGAGCTGTTTTTT,CASSLGPSGKGNTGELFF
-,TRBJ2-3,-,TRBV30,TGTGCCTGGAGTGTCCCCCAAACCCACGCAGATACGCAGTATTTT,CAWSVPQTHADTQYF
TRBD2,TRBJ2-1,few,TRBV6-2/TRBV6-3,TGTGCCAGCAGTTACGGTAAAGCGGGAGGGCCTCGATACAATGAGCAGTTCTTC,CASSYGKAGGPRYNEQFF
TRBD2,TRBJ2-7,once,TRBV20-1,TGCAGTGTCCCGACTAGCGGACCCTACGAGCAGTACTTC,CSVPTSGPYEQYF
TRBD1,TRBJ2-6,-,TRBV24-1,TGTGCCACCAGTGACAGACAGGGGCTTGGGGCCAACGTCCTGACTTTC,CATSDRQGLGANVLTF
TRBD1,TRBJ1-2,-,TRBV30,TGTGCTTCATTACTGACAGGGATCTATGGCTACACCTTC,CASLLTGIYGYTF
-,TRBJ1-1,-,TRBV7-6,TGTGCCAGCAGCTTGGGGACACAGTACACTGAAGCTTTCTTT,CASSLGTQYTEAFF
-,TRBJ1-1,-,TRBV11-2,TGTGCCAGCGGCCAAGGGACTGAAGCTTTCTTT,CASGQGTEAFF
TRBD2,TRBJ2-7,few,TRBV7-9,TGTGCCAGCAGCCCACTAGCGGTCTCCTACGAGCAGTACTTC,CASSPLAVSYEQYF
TRBD2,TRBJ2-1,few,TRBV27,TGTGCCAGCAGTTGGAGCGGGAGTCCAAATGAGCAGTTCTTC,CASSWSGSPNEQFF
-,TRBJ2-3,-,TRBV7-3,TGTGCCAGCAGCTTGTCGACAGGTCAAGATACGCAGTATTTT,CASSLSTGQDTQYF